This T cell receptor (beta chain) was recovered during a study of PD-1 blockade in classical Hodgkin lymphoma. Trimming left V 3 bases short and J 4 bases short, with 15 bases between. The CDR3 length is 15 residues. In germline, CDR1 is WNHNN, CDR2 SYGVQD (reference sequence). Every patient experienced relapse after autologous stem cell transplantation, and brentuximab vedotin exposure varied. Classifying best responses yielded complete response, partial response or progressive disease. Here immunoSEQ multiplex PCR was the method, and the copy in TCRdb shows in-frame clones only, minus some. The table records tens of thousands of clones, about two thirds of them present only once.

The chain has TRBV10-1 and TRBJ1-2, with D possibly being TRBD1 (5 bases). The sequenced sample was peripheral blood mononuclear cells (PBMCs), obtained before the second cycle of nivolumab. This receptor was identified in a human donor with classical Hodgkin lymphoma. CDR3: CASSEGQGNVYGYTF. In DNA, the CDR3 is TGCGCCAGCAGTGAAGGTCAGGGCAATGTCTATGGCTACACCTTC.